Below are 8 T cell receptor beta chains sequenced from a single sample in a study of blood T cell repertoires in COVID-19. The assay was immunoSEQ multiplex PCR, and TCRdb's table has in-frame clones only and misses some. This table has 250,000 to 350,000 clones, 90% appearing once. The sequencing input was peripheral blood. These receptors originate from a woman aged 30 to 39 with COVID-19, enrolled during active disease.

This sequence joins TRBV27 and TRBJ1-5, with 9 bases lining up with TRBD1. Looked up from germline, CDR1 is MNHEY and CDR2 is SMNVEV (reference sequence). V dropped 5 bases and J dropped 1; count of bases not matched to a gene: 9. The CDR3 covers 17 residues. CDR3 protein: CASSPLRDRVSNQPQHF. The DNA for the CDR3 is TGTGCCAGCAGTCCCCTCCGGGACAGGGTCAGCAATCAGCCCCAGCATTTT.

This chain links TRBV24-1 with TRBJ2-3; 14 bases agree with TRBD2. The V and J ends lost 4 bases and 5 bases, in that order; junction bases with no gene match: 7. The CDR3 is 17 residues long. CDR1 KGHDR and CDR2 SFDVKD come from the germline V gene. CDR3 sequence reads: CATSDPGTSGRGDTQYF. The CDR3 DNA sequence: TGTGCCACCAGTGACCCCGGGACTAGCGGGAGAGGAGATACGCAGTATTTT.

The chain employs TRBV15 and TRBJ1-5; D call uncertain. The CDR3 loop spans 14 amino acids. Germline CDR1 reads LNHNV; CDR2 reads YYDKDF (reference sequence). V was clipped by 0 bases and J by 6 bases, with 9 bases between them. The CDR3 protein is CATSRDIVGQPQHF. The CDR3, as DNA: TGTGCCACCAGCAGAGATATAGTCGGTCAGCCCCAGCATTTT.

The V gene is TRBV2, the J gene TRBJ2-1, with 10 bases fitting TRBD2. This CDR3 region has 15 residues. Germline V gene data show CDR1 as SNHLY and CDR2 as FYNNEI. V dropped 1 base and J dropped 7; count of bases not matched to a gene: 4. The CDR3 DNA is TGTGCCAGCAGTGAAGTACTAGCGGGGATTAATGAGCAGTTCTTC. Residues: CASSEVLAGINEQFF.

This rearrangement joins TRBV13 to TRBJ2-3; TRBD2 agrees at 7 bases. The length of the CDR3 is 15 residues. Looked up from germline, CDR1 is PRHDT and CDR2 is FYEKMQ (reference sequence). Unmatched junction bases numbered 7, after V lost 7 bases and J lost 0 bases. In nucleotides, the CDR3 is TGTGCCAGCACCTACCGCGGGGGTAGCACAGATACGCAGTATTTT. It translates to CASTYRGGSTDTQYF. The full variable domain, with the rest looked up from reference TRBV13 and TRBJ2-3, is AAGVIQSPRHLIKEKRETATLKCYPIPRHDTVYWYQQGPGQDPQFLISFYEKMQSDKGSIPDRFSAQQFSDYHSELNMSSLELGDSALYFCASTYRGGSTDTQYFGPGTRLTVL.

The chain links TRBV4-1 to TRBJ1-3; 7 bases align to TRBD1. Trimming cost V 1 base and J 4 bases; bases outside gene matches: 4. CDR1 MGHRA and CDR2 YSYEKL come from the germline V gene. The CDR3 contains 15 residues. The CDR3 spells CASSQGQGSGNTIYF. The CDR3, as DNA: TGCGCCAGCAGCCAAGGACAGGGCTCCGGAAACACCATATATTTT.

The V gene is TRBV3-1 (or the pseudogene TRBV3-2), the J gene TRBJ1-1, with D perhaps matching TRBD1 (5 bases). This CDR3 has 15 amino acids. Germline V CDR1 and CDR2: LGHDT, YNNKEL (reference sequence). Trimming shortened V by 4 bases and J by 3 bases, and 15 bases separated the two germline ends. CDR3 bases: TGTGCCAGCAGCCGGAAAGGCGGGGGTTACACTGAAGCTTTCTTT. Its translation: CASSRKGGGYTEAFF.

CDR3 in DNA: TGCGCCAGCTCGGGACTAGCGGGAGATACGCAGTATTTT. It is translated as CASSGLAGDTQYF. The chain uses TRBV4-1 and TRBJ2-3; the match to TRBD2 covers 12 bases. The CDR3 has 13 residues. Trimming at V came to 8 bases and at J to 5 bases, leaving 2 bases not matched to a gene. Germline CDR1 reads MGHRA; CDR2 reads YSYEKL.